This T cell receptor (beta chain) was captured in a study of blood T cell repertoires in COVID-19. Study summary: Sources were T cells, B-cell-depleted T cells, or PBMCs; the material itself was cDNA or gDNA.

Germline loops: CDR1 KGHSH, CDR2 LQKENI. The CDR3 has 16 amino acids. J lost 5 bases, V lost 4 bases, and 10 bases had no gene match. TCRdb's table, derived via immunoSEQ multiplex PCR, lists solely in-frame clones and lacks some. The sample lists fewer than 50,000 clones; more than 75% were seen once. V gene TRBV18 combines with J gene TRBJ2-7; 11 bases fit TRBD2. The receptor was derived from a man aged 50 to 60 with active COVID-19. Sequences were obtained from peripheral blood. The CDR3 sequence is CASSRATSGSGDEQYF. DNA for the CDR3: TGTGCCAGCTCACGCGCAACTAGCGGGAGTGGCGACGAGCAGTACTTC.